Below, one TCR beta chain is given with its context. The data derive from a study of CD8 T cells in Susac syndrome. CDR3 length: 15 residues. Trimming removed 3 bases from V and 0 bases from J, with 11 bases in between. CDR1 is MNHEY and CDR2 is SMNVEV in the germline V gene (reference sequence). With random hexamers, roughly 0.5 to 1 ug RNA was reverse transcribed. Each CDR3 protein gets one entry after TCRdb re-called the immunoSEQ multiplex PCR reads with MiXCR. The table records a few hundred thousand distinct CDR3 sequences, around 93% of them present only once. The V call is TRBV27, the J call TRBJ1-2; perhaps TRBD1 as D (5 bases). The sequenced material came from CD4+ T cells from PBMCs. The origin of this receptor is a human donor with Susac syndrome. CDR3 DNA sequence: TGTGCCAGCAGTTTGGCAGGGAAAGCTAACTATGGCTACACCTTC. This gives the protein CASSLAGKANYGYTF.